This passage covers 26 T cell receptor beta chains from one sample sequenced in a study of shared clonotypes between healthy human individuals. TCRdb keeps only in-frame clones here, not all; method: immunoSEQ multiplex PCR. The data show 2 million to 2.5 million clones, with almost 96% seen just once and around 0.13% held by the top ten. Sample: naive CD4+ T cells sorted from blood. Stated subset: CD45RA+ positively selected. The receptors here all came from a man younger than 35 in good health.

The chain combines TRBV20-1 with TRBJ2-1; no definite D call. CDR1 is DFQATT, CDR2 SNEGSKA, per germline (reference sequence). The CDR3 contains 10 residues. V lost 6 bases and J lost 12, with 12 bases in between. The CDR3 reads CSATKKGQFF. CDR3 in DNA: TGCAGTGCGACCAAGAAGGGGCAGTTCTTC.

Of note for this clone: The sample carries other DNA sequences with the same CDR3. The rearrangement joins TRBV28 to TRBJ1-1; the match to TRBD1 covers 7 bases. V gave up 6 bases and J gave up 1 base; unmatched junction bases: 2. This CDR3 has 13 residues. Germline CDR1 MDHEN, CDR2 SYDVKM. CDR3 DNA sequence: TGTGCCAGCAGCGGACAGGCGAACACTGAAGCTTTCTTT. Translation gives CASSGQANTEAFF.

The chain recombines TRBV30 with TRBJ2-7; 9 bases line up with TRBD1. From germline, CDR1 is GTSNPN and CDR2 SVGIG (reference sequence). This CDR3 region has 14 residues. J lost 6 bases, V lost 3 bases, and 9 bases had no gene match. CDR3 in amino acids: CAWRLTGGASEQYF. In DNA form, the CDR3 reads TGTGCCTGGAGACTGACAGGGGGAGCGAGCGAGCAGTACTTC. The full variable domain, in which reference TRBV30 and TRBJ2-7 provide the parts outside the CDR3, is SQTIHQWPATLVQPVGSPLSLECTVEGTSNPNLYWYRQAAGRGLQLLFYSVGIGQISSEVPQNLSASRPQDRQFILSSKKLLLSDSGFYLCAWRLTGGASEQYFGPGTRLTVT.

The J gene is TRBJ2-1, the V gene TRBV30; the match to TRBD2 covers 7 bases. Germline-derived CDR1 and CDR2 are GTSNPN and SVGIG (reference sequence). Germline trimming cut 5 bases from V and 8 bases from J; bases unmatched to any gene: 3. The CDR3 runs 11 residues. The CDR3 DNA follows: TGTGCCTGGGCCCGGGAGGATGAGCAGTTCTTC. Its translation: CAWAREDEQFF.

The rearrangement joins TRBV9 to TRBJ1-2, with D possibly being TRBD1 (5 bases). Germline V gene data show CDR1 as SGDLS and CDR2 as YYNGEE. There are 14 residues in the CDR3. Trimming stripped 5 bases from V and 8 bases from J, with 19 bases between. CDR3 residues: CASRPGTSEGGYTF. CDR3 in DNA: TGTGCCAGCAGACCTGGGACCTCGGAAGGCGGCTACACCTTC.

The gene calls are TRBV7-2 and TRBJ2-3; TRBD2 aligns across 8 bases. The CDR3 runs to 14 residues. Germline V gene sequence: CDR1 SGHTA, CDR2 FQGNSA. With V trimmed by 1 base and J by 9 bases, 6 bases remained unmatched. The CDR3 loop reads CASSLGGLVKTQYF. The CDR3 nucleotides read TGTGCCAGCAGCTTAGGGGGACTAGTAAAAACGCAGTATTTT.

Points on this clone: The sample contains more than one DNA sequence encoding this CDR3. This chain links TRBV20-1 with TRBJ2-5, with unresolved D. The CDR3 extends over 10 amino acids. The V gene lost 6 bases and the J gene lost 5 bases, with 7 bases spanning the gap. CDR1 is DFQATT and CDR2 is SNEGSKA in the germline V gene (reference sequence). CDR3 bases: TGCAGTGCCTATCGTGAGACCCAGTACTTC. Amino acid sequence: CSAYRETQYF.

The chain joins TRBV7-9 to TRBJ2-1; 8 nucleotides match TRBD2. Unmatched junction bases numbered 8, after V lost 5 bases and J lost 2 bases. This CDR3 comprises 16 residues. Germline values: CDR1 SEHNR, CDR2 FQNEAQ (reference sequence). The CDR3 DNA follows: TGTGCCAGCAGCCCTTCTTTAGCGGGAACCTACAATGAGCAGTTCTTC. Protein: CASSPSLAGTYNEQFF.

The chain joins TRBV5-1 to TRBJ2-5, with 11 bases lining up with TRBD1. The junction had 7 bases not matched to a gene; V was cut back by 4 bases and J by 2 bases. The CDR3 length is 16 residues. Germline V lookup: CDR1 SGHRS, CDR2 YFSETQ. The CDR3, as DNA: TGCGCCAGCAGCACACGGACAGGGGGCAATCAAGAGACCCAGTACTTC. Translated: CASSTRTGGNQETQYF.

This chain connects TRBV13 to TRBJ2-1; 8 bases map to TRBD2. CDR3 length: 17 residues. CDR1 PRHDT and CDR2 FYEKMQ come from the germline V gene (reference sequence). Trimming took 4 bases from V and 3 from J; bases not matched to a gene: 11. As DNA, the CDR3 is TGTGCCAGCAGCTCCTCGTCCGGGGGGGCATACTACAATGAGCAGTTCTTC. Translation gives CASSSSSGGAYYNEQFF. The full variable domain, its missing parts supplied by reference TRBV13 and TRBJ2-1, is AAGVIQSPRHLIKEKRETATLKCYPIPRHDTVYWYQQGPGQDPQFLISFYEKMQSDKGSIPDRFSAQQFSDYHSELNMSSLELGDSALYFCASSSSSGGAYYNEQFFGPGTRLTVL.

The rearrangement uses TRBV10-2 and TRBJ1-5; perhaps TRBD1 as D (6 bases). V was trimmed by 5 bases and J by 4 bases, leaving 12 bases between them. CDR1 and CDR2 from the germline V gene are WSHSY and SAAADI. The length of the CDR3 is 14 residues. The chain's CDR3 is CASSPGTRNQPQHF. The CDR3 DNA reads as TGCGCCAGCAGTCCCGGGACAAGGAATCAGCCCCAGCATTTT.

This sequence joins TRBV25-1 and TRBJ2-5; no reliable D call. Germline assignment: CDR1 MGHDK and CDR2 SYGVNS. The CDR3 runs 15 residues. Trimming took off 3 bases at V and 3 bases at J, with 14 bases between the two ends. CDR3 bases: TGTGCCAGCAGTGAGGGGAAGGGATTTGAAGAGACCCAGTACTTC. Its translation is CASSEGKGFEETQYF.

In DNA form, the CDR3 reads TGTGCCAGCAGTGAAGCGTGGGGCGGAGAGACCCAGTACTTC. Its protein product is CASSEAWGGETQYF. The V and J genes are TRBV6-1 and TRBJ2-5; a possible D gene is TRBD1 (5 bases). The CDR3 runs to 14 residues. Germline V CDR1 and CDR2: MNHNS, SASEGT. Trimming cost V 0 bases and J 4 bases, with 9 bases left between them.

V usage is TRBV11-2 and J usage is TRBJ1-1; 9 nucleotides match TRBD1. CDR1 and CDR2 from the germline V gene are SGHAT and FQNNGV. This CDR3 spans 15 amino acids. Trimming removed 6 bases from V and 0 bases from J; junction bases left unmatched: 5. The CDR3 nucleotides read TGTGCCAGCAGAAGGACAGGGGCCATGAACACTGAAGCTTTCTTT. This codes for CASRRTGAMNTEAFF.

The rearrangement uses TRBV29-1 and TRBJ2-7, with D possibly being TRBD1 (7 bases). The ends were cut back, 7 bases at V and 1 base at J, with 26 bases in the middle. The CDR3 contains 17 residues. CDR1 SQVTM and CDR2 ANQGSEA come from the germline V gene. As DNA, the CDR3 is TGCAGCGCCGCCGACAGGGTTGACGGGAGAGGGTCCTACGAGCAGTACTTC. It translates to CSAADRVDGRGSYEQYF.

This chain uses TRBV29-1 with TRBJ2-7; tentatively, D is TRBD1 or TRBD2 (5 bases each). The CDR3 spans 14 residues. Germline values: CDR1 SQVTM, CDR2 ANQGSEA. Between the trimmed V and J ends, which lost 6 bases and 2 bases, there was a span of 17 bases. Here the CDR3 reads CSVKIRDGTYEQYF. In DNA, the CDR3 is TGCAGCGTAAAAATCCGGGACGGAACCTACGAGCAGTACTTC.

The genes are TRBV20-1 and TRBJ2-1; D might be TRBD1 (5 bases). The CDR3 has 9 residues. The germline V and J ends were trimmed by 7 bases and 14 bases, with 12 bases remaining between them. In germline, CDR1 is DFQATT, CDR2 SNEGSKA (reference sequence). The CDR3 spells CSVRGREFF. The CDR3 DNA is TGCAGTGTCCGAGGCAGGGAGTTCTTC.

The rearrangement uses TRBV7-8 and TRBJ2-3, with D possibly matching TRBD2 (6 bases). The CDR3 runs 18 residues. From germline, CDR1 is SGHVS and CDR2 FQNEAQ. V dropped 1 base and J dropped 2 bases, with 19 bases sitting between them. The DNA of the CDR3 is TGTGCCAGCAGCTTAGAAATACCGGGACTGGGAGTCACAGATACGCAGTATTTT. This encodes CASSLEIPGLGVTDTQYF.

This chain connects TRBV5-1 to TRBJ2-3; D unresolved. V gave up 4 bases and J gave up 6 bases, with 21 bases separating them. This CDR3 region has 16 residues. Per germline, CDR1 SGHRS and CDR2 YFSETQ. Here the CDR3 DNA reads TGCGCCAGCAGCGCTGAGGTTGGGTCCCTGCGGGATACGCAGTATTTT. This sequence encodes CASSAEVGSLRDTQYF.

This clone has more than one count but fewer than ten. The same CDR3 also results from other DNA sequences found in this sample. The chain combines TRBV5-1 with TRBJ1-4, with TRBD1 identical over 7 bases. CDR3 length: 14 residues. Unmatched junction bases numbered 4, after V lost 0 bases and J lost 8 bases. Germline V gene data show CDR1 as SGHRS and CDR2 as YFSETQ. The CDR3 sequence is CASSLDRGGEKLFF. CDR3 nucleotides: TGCGCCAGCAGCTTGGACAGGGGAGGAGAAAAACTGTTTTTT.

On this clone: This same CDR3 is encoded by further DNA sequences in the sample. The V gene is TRBV5-1, the J gene TRBJ2-5, with D uncertain. The CDR3 covers 14 residues. CDR1 and CDR2 from the germline V gene are SGHRS and YFSETQ. Trimming stripped 0 bases from V and 2 bases from J, with 8 bases between. CDR3 loop: CASSLDSLQETQYF. CDR3 DNA sequence: TGCGCCAGCAGCTTGGACAGCCTACAAGAGACCCAGTACTTC.

The V and J genes are TRBV2 and TRBJ1-4; unclear D gene. There are 15 residues in the CDR3. The V end lost 6 bases, the J end lost 8 bases, and 19 bases lay between the germline ends. Per the germline V gene, CDR1 is SNHLY and CDR2 is FYNNEI. The CDR3 nucleotides read TGTGCCAGCAGGGAGGACGAGGCTCTTTCGGAAAAACTGTTTTTT. Translation: CASREDEALSEKLFF.

The chain combines TRBV4-3 with TRBJ1-2; tentatively, D is TRBD1 (6 bases). Trimming removed 4 bases from V and 4 bases from J, with 16 bases in between. Germline V gives CDR1 LGHNA, CDR2 YSLEER. This CDR3 has 15 residues. CDR3 coding DNA: TGCGCCAGCAGCCCCGACAGGTTATCGATCTATGGCTACACCTTC. The encoded protein is CASSPDRLSIYGYTF.

This chain connects TRBV10-3 to TRBJ2-3; possible D gene TRBD1, 6 bases. This CDR3 region has 15 residues. V shed 6 bases and J shed 0 bases, with 13 bases lying between them. Germline V gene lookup returns CDR1 ENHRY and CDR2 SYGVKD. CDR3 loop: CAIRFGTLSTDTQYF. In DNA form, the CDR3 reads TGTGCCATCAGATTCGGGACACTTAGCACAGATACGCAGTATTTT.

The gene calls are TRBV2 and TRBJ1-2; unclear D gene. V gave up 6 bases and J gave up 3 bases, with 5 bases separating them. This CDR3 has 11 residues. Germline CDR1 is SNHLY and CDR2 is FYNNEI. This chain's CDR3 is CASRVDYGYTF. The CDR3 nucleotides read TGTGCCAGCAGGGTCGACTATGGCTACACCTTC.

The chain combines TRBV2 with TRBJ1-2, with D perhaps matching TRBD1 (5 bases). The CDR3 runs 14 residues. V was pared by 4 bases and J by 8 bases, with 17 bases between. From germline, CDR1 is SNHLY and CDR2 FYNNEI. CDR3 sequence reads: CASSARQIREGYTF. For the CDR3, the DNA is TGTGCCAGCAGTGCACGACAGATCCGGGAGGGCTACACCTTC.